Listed here are 3 T cell receptor beta chains from one sample, sequenced in a study of long-term antiretroviral therapy in people with HIV. The authors ran the immunoSEQ assay, v3.0, at survey level. TCRdb keeps only in-frame clones here, not all; method: immunoSEQ multiplex PCR. The table shows about 22,000 clones, with 85% to 90% occurring only once. This specimen was unsorted PBMCs, taken 1.3 years after starting antiretroviral therapy. These receptors were collected from a man aged 55-75 years with HIV.

The rearrangement uses TRBV5-4 and TRBJ2-2; 7 nucleotides align to TRBD2. Germline V gene lookup returns CDR1 SGHNT and CDR2 YYREEE (reference sequence). The CDR3 length is 15 residues. J was trimmed by 3 bases and V by 1 base; bases with no gene match: 3. CDR3 amino acids: CASSLTSADTGELFF. The CDR3 region has the DNA TGTGCCAGCAGCTTGACTAGCGCCGACACCGGGGAGCTGTTTTTT.

The rearrangement links TRBV5-6 to TRBJ1-3; 8 nucleotides align to TRBD1. The CDR3 has 16 amino acids. V shed 0 bases and J 6 bases; nucleotides not matched to a gene: 8. CDR1 is SGHDT and CDR2 is YYEEEE in the germline V gene. As DNA, the CDR3 is TGTGCCAGCAGCTTGGTCGTTGGACAGGGTTTAAACACCATATATTTT. This translates into CASSLVVGQGLNTIYF.

The V and J genes are TRBV14 and TRBJ1-1, with a possible D match to TRBD1 (5 bases). V was cut by 6 bases and J by 1 base, with 21 bases left in between. From germline, CDR1 is SGHDN and CDR2 FVKESK. The CDR3 loop spans 17 amino acids. This chain's CDR3 is CASSRPGTAKSNTEAFF. CDR3 bases: TGTGCCAGCAGTCGACCCGGGACGGCTAAATCGAACACTGAAGCTTTCTTT.